The 18 T cell receptor beta chains below were found in one sample sequenced in a study of shared clonotypes between healthy human individuals. Measured with immunoSEQ multiplex PCR; TCRdb has only the in-frame clones, and not every one. The sample lists about 2.4 million clones; approximately 92% were seen once. Sequenced: naive CD4+ T cells sorted from blood. Documented subset: CD45RA+ positively selected. The receptors here all came from a man aged 18 to 30 in good health.

The chain uses TRBV27 and TRBJ2-6; 8 nucleotides agree with TRBD1. This CDR3 has 16 residues. V shed 5 bases, J shed 0 bases, and the junction held 3 bases outside the gene matches. Germline loops: CDR1 MNHEY, CDR2 SMNVEV (reference sequence). The CDR3, as DNA: TGTGCCAGCAGTGGACAGGGCTACTCTGGGGCCAACGTCCTGACTTTC. It translates to CASSGQGYSGANVLTF.

The V gene is TRBV4-1, the J gene TRBJ2-7, with 12 nucleotides matching TRBD2. The CDR3 is made up of 20 amino acids. Per germline, CDR1 MGHRA and CDR2 YSYEKL. The trim removed 0 bases at V and 4 bases at J, leaving 16 bases unmatched. The CDR3, as DNA: TGCGCCAGCAGCCAAGATAGCAGGCTAGCGGGGGGGCTAAGAAAATACGAGCAGTACTTC. Translating gives CASSQDSRLAGGLRKYEQYF.

The chain recombines TRBV6-1 with TRBJ1-2; D is possibly TRBD1 (5 bases). CDR3 length: 12 residues. The ends were cut back, 6 bases at V and 7 bases at J, with 12 bases in the middle. Germline loops: CDR1 MNHNS, CDR2 SASEGT. The CDR3: CASSQGVAGYTF. The DNA for the CDR3 is TGTGCCAGCAGCCAGGGAGTGGCTGGCTACACCTTC.

The rearrangement uses TRBV7-9 and TRBJ1-1; 12 positions match TRBD1. The CDR3 extends over 15 amino acids. The ends lost 5 bases at V and 4 bases at J; junction bases unmatched: 5. Per the germline V gene, CDR1 is SEHNR and CDR2 is FQNEAQ (reference sequence). CDR3 loop: CASSRRDRGLTEAFF. Here the CDR3 DNA reads TGTGCCAGCAGCCGACGGGACAGGGGGCTCACTGAAGCTTTCTTT.

The rearrangement uses TRBV30 and TRBJ2-7; 7 positions match TRBD2. The germline V gene encodes CDR1 GTSNPN and CDR2 SVGIG (reference sequence). Trimming cost V 5 bases and J 1 base; bases outside gene matches: 8. CDR3 size: 14 residues. This chain's CDR3 is CAWGDRTRSYEQYF. The CDR3 nucleotides read TGTGCCTGGGGTGATAGGACTAGGTCCTACGAGCAGTACTTC.

This clone occurred once. This chain connects TRBV10-2 to TRBJ2-7; 9 nucleotides match TRBD2. Unmatched junction bases numbered 18, after V lost 4 bases and J lost 5 bases. Germline V lookup: CDR1 WSHSY, CDR2 SAAADI. This CDR3 contains 18 residues. CDR3 sequence reads: CASSAEGGGRAVPNEQYF. DNA for the CDR3: TGCGCCAGCAGTGCCGAAGGGGGCGGGAGGGCCGTTCCCAACGAGCAGTACTTC.

V gene TRBV5-1 combines with J gene TRBJ1-2; weak D call: TRBD1 (5 bases). V was pared by 4 bases and J by 0 bases, with 13 bases between. Germline V lookup: CDR1 SGHRS, CDR2 YFSETQ. This CDR3 contains 15 residues. As DNA, the CDR3 is TGCGCCAGCAGCCCGGGGACGCTGACTAACTATGGCTACACCTTC. This encodes CASSPGTLTNYGYTF. Drawing the rest from reference TRBV5-1 and TRBJ1-2, the complete variable domain is KAGVTQTPRYLIKTRGQQVTLSCSPISGHRSVSWYQQTPGQGLQFLFEYFSETQRNKGNFPGRFSGRQFSNSRSEMNVSTLELGDSALYLCASSPGTLTNYGYTFGSGTRLTVV.

The V and J genes are TRBV11-2 and TRBJ2-3; D uncertain. There are 15 residues in the CDR3. The ends were cut back, 4 bases at V and 2 bases at J, with 13 bases in the middle. Germline assignment: CDR1 SGHAT and CDR2 FQNNGV. The CDR3 DNA follows: TGTGCCAGCAGCTCGGATGGAAGCGCCACAGATACGCAGTATTTT. Amino acids: CASSSDGSATDTQYF.

This clone was found a few times. This chain joins TRBV9 and TRBJ1-1; D not certain. The ends were cut back, 3 bases at V and 1 base at J, with 10 bases in the middle. The CDR3 covers 14 residues. The V gene's germline CDR1 is SGDLS and CDR2 YYNGEE. The CDR3 here is CASSDASPNTEAFF. DNA for the CDR3: TGTGCCAGCAGCGATGCGAGTCCGAACACTGAAGCTTTCTTT.

V is TRBV18 and J is TRBJ1-2; the D is unclear. V gave up 2 bases and J gave up 0 bases, with 7 bases separating them. This CDR3 is 14 amino acids long. Germline V gene lookup returns CDR1 KGHSH and CDR2 LQKENI. Here the CDR3 DNA reads TGTGCCAGCTCACCATCTGCCTCTAACTATGGCTACACCTTC. This encodes CASSPSASNYGYTF.

The chain links TRBV10-3 to TRBJ2-7; 7 nucleotides agree with TRBD2. Germline CDR1 is ENHRY and CDR2 is SYGVKD. This CDR3 is 15 amino acids long. V trimming: 1 base; J trimming: 1 base; junction bases outside the gene matches: 4. The CDR3 DNA sequence: TGTGCCATCAGTGAGTGGGGGGGGAAGTCCTACGAGCAGTACTTC. Protein product: CAISEWGGKSYEQYF.

This chain joins TRBV30 and TRBJ2-2; a possible D gene is TRBD1 (5 bases). V was cut by 1 base and J by 5 bases, with 8 bases left in between. From germline, CDR1 is GTSNPN and CDR2 SVGIG (reference sequence). The CDR3 runs to 13 residues. CDR3 sequence reads: CAWSGGKTGELFF. CDR3 DNA sequence: TGTGCCTGGAGTGGGGGCAAAACCGGGGAGCTGTTTTTT.

This chain links TRBV29-1 with TRBJ1-6; 7 nucleotides line up with TRBD1. The CDR3 totals 13 residues. Looked up from germline, CDR1 is SQVTM and CDR2 is ANQGSEA. Germline trimming cut 7 bases from V and 8 bases from J; bases unmatched to any gene: 8. CDR3 protein: CSGFGQEDSPLHF. As DNA, the CDR3 is TGCAGCGGATTCGGACAGGAAGATTCACCCCTCCACTTT.

In the case of this clone: The sample carries other DNA sequences with the same CDR3. The chain combines TRBV10-2 with TRBJ2-7; 13 bases fit TRBD2. CDR3 length: 14 residues. V lost 4 bases, J lost 4 bases, and 1 base stayed unmatched. Per germline, CDR1 WSHSY and CDR2 SAAADI. For the CDR3, the DNA is TGCGCCAGCAGTGGGGGACTAGCGGGATACGAGCAGTACTTC. Translation: CASSGGLAGYEQYF.

This clone was seen only once. The CDR3 protein is CASSASRGQSNQPQHF. The CDR3 nucleotides read TGTGCCAGCAGCGCGAGTCGCGGACAGAGCAATCAGCCCCAGCATTTT. The chain couples TRBV5-6 to TRBJ1-5, with D perhaps TRBD1 (6 bases). CDR1 and CDR2 (germline): SGHDT, YYEEEE. Deletions cut 4 bases from V and 1 base from J, with 15 bases between. The CDR3 extends over 16 amino acids.

Written as DNA, the CDR3 is TGTGCCTGGAGTGTAGGGCAGGGAGGTAATTCACCCCTCCACTTT. Translating gives CAWSVGQGGNSPLHF. The chain recombines TRBV30 with TRBJ1-6, with a tentative D call TRBD1 (5 bases). This CDR3 is built from 15 residues. Germline CDR1 and CDR2: GTSNPN and SVGIG (reference sequence). The germline V and J ends were trimmed by 0 bases and 6 bases, with 12 bases remaining between them.

This chain joins TRBV20-1 and TRBJ2-7, with D uncertain. The V gene's germline CDR1 is DFQATT and CDR2 SNEGSKA (reference sequence). Trimming left V 2 bases short and J 7 bases short, with 9 bases between. The CDR3 runs to 11 residues. CDR3 sequence: CSARRLQEQYF. DNA for the CDR3: TGCAGTGCTAGACGGCTTCAGGAGCAGTACTTC.

The chain combines TRBV11-2 with TRBJ2-3; 8 positions agree with TRBD2. This CDR3 is built from 15 residues. Trimming took 0 bases from V and 7 from J; bases not matched to a gene: 6. Germline CDR1 and CDR2: SGHAT and FQNNGV. The CDR3 DNA is TGTGCCAGCAGCTTAGACCGGGTTAGCGGGAATACGCAGTATTTT. Residues: CASSLDRVSGNTQYF.